Sequencing of this T cell receptor (beta chain) was carried out in a study of CD8+CD57+ T cells in acquired aplastic anemia. Study overall: DNA from sorted CD4+ and CD8+ cells averaged around 3 ug.

Patients chosen for sequencing had CD8+CD57+ cells that had expanded, as shown by flow cytometry. All participating patients were living with severe acquired aplastic anemia. The CDR3 covers 15 residues. CDR1 KGHDR and CDR2 SFDVKD come from the germline V gene. Trimming cost V 4 bases and J 3 bases, with 12 bases left between them. In this sample, this clonotype turned up many times. Genomic DNA, the template, was used for profiling of the TCR beta VDJ and CDR3. TCRdb reprocessed the reads via MiXCR and lists one record per CDR3 protein. Counted here are around 430,000 distinct CDR3 sequences, around 33% occurring once; the ten biggest clones make up 0.75% to 0.95%.

This chain joins TRBV24-1 and TRBJ1-5, with D unclear. The sample comprised sorted CD4+, CD8+, or CD8+CD57+ T cells (not recorded which) from PBMCs. The receptor's source is a human donor with aplastic anemia. CDR3 protein: CATSEDPLPNQPQHF. For the CDR3, the DNA is TGTGCCACCAGTGAGGATCCCCTTCCCAATCAGCCCCAGCATTTT.